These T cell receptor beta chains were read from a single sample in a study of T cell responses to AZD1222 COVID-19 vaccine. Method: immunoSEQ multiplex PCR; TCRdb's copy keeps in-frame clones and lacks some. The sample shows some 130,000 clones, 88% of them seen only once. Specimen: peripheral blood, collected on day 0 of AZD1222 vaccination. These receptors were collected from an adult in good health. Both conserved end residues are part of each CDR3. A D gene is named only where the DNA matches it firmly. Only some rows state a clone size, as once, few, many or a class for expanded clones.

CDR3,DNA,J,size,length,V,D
CASRRGNSNQPQHF,TGTGCCAGCCGGAGAGGGAATAGCAATCAGCCCCAGCATTTT,TRBJ1-5,.,14,TRBV6-6,.
CASRLSGGPYNEQFF,TGTGCCAGCAGGCTAAGCGGGGGGCCTTACAATGAGCAGTTCTTC,TRBJ2-1,.,15,TRBV5-6,TRBD2
CASSLGAGRDSPLHF,TGTGCCAGCAGCTTAGGGGCAGGGCGCGATTCACCCCTCCACTTT,TRBJ1-6,.,15,TRBV7-2,.
CASSEAETGNTEAFF,TGTGCCAGCAGTGAAGCCGAGACGGGAAACACTGAAGCTTTCTTT,TRBJ1-1,once,15,TRBV2,.
CASSYGQGPSQRQPQHF,TGTGCCAGCAGTTACGGACAGGGACCCTCCCAACGGCAGCCCCAGCATTTT,TRBJ1-5,.,17,TRBV6-2/TRBV6-3,TRBD1
CASSLVRVAAGAGANVLTF,TGTGCCAGCAGCTTAGTTCGCGTGGCGGCAGGGGCTGGGGCCAACGTCCTGACTTTC,TRBJ2-6,once,19,TRBV7-2,.
CASSWTSGGAYEQYF,TGTGCCAGCAGCTGGACTAGCGGGGGGGCCTACGAGCAGTACTTC,TRBJ2-7,.,15,TRBV7-2,TRBD2
CASSFEVGETQYF,TGTGCCAGCAGCTTCGAGGTTGGGGAGACCCAGTACTTC,TRBJ2-5,.,13,TRBV11-3,.
CASSLVATGTNSPLHF,TGTGCCAGCAGCTTAGTGGCGACAGGGACTAATTCACCCCTCCACTTT,TRBJ1-6,.,16,TRBV7-2,TRBD1
CASSIAQGPYEQYF,TGTGCCAGTAGTATTGCACAGGGTCCCTACGAGCAGTACTTC,TRBJ2-7,.,14,TRBV19,.
CASSIKQGENYGYTF,TGTGCCAGTAGTATTAAACAGGGGGAGAACTATGGCTACACCTTC,TRBJ1-2,.,15,TRBV19,TRBD1
CASSSRTVGYTF,TGTGCCAGCAGCTCCCGGACAGTTGGCTACACCTTC,TRBJ1-2,.,12,TRBV3-1/TRBV3-2,.
CAITGLANNEQFF,TGTGCCATCACGGGCCTTGCTAACAATGAGCAGTTCTTC,TRBJ2-1,.,13,TRBV10-3,.
CASSKDDRVYDNQPQHF,TGTGCCAGCAGCAAAGATGACAGGGTGTATGACAATCAGCCCCAGCATTTT,TRBJ1-5,once,17,TRBV21-1,.
CASSSPGGNQPQHF,TGTGCCAGCAGTTCCCCTGGGGGGAATCAGCCCCAGCATTTT,TRBJ1-5,.,14,TRBV28,.
CASSNWQGGNTEAFF,TGTGCCAGCAGCAACTGGCAGGGGGGGAACACTGAAGCTTTCTTT,TRBJ1-1,few,15,TRBV21-1,.
CASSLTGLAVVDTQYF,TGCGCCAGCAGCTTGACGGGACTAGCGGTTGTAGATACGCAGTATTTT,TRBJ2-3,once,16,TRBV5-1,TRBD2
CASRSSGNTIYF,TGTGCCAGCAGATCCTCTGGAAACACCATATATTTT,TRBJ1-3,few,12,TRBV7-9,.
CASSWRGNSYEQYF,TGTGCCAGCAGTTGGAGGGGAAACTCCTACGAGCAGTACTTC,TRBJ2-7,.,14,TRBV6-5,.
CASSWAGQETQYF,TGTGCCAGCAGCTGGGCGGGGCAAGAGACCCAGTACTTC,TRBJ2-5,.,13,TRBV7-2,.
CASSAYGADTQYF,TGTGCCAGCAGCGCCTACGGTGCAGATACGCAGTATTTT,TRBJ2-3,.,13,TRBV7-3,.
CASSASSGAYNEQFF,TGTGCCAGCAGCGCCTCTAGCGGGGCCTACAATGAGCAGTTCTTC,TRBJ2-1,once,15,TRBV7-3,TRBD2
CASSQWRGTDTQYF,TGTGCCAGCAGCCAGTGGCGGGGGACAGATACGCAGTATTTT,TRBJ2-3,.,14,TRBV3-1/TRBV3-2,TRBD2
CASSSGLGSTDTQYF,TGCGCCAGCAGCTCCGGACTAGGTAGCACAGATACGCAGTATTTT,TRBJ2-3,.,15,TRBV5-1,TRBD2
CASILAPNTGELFF,TGCGCCAGCATACTAGCGCCGAACACCGGGGAGCTGTTTTTT,TRBJ2-2,.,14,TRBV5-1,TRBD2
CASSLSAGGQSYEQYF,TGCGCCAGCAGCCTTAGTGCAGGGGGTCAATCCTACGAGCAGTACTTC,TRBJ2-7,.,16,TRBV4-3,TRBD1
CASSLGQQGARRKTQYF,TGTGCCAGCAGCTTGGGGCAACAGGGGGCTCGGAGAAAGACCCAGTACTTC,TRBJ2-5,.,17,TRBV5-4,TRBD1
CASSHGQGAGELFF,TGCGCCAGCAGCCACGGACAGGGGGCCGGGGAGCTGTTTTTT,TRBJ2-2,once,14,TRBV4-3,TRBD1
CSAFQGAEAFF,TGCAGCGCCTTTCAGGGCGCTGAAGCTTTCTTT,TRBJ1-1,.,11,TRBV29-1,.
CAMGQNSNQPQHF,TGTGCCATGGGACAGAATAGCAATCAGCCCCAGCATTTT,TRBJ1-5,.,13,TRBV10-3,TRBD1
CSGAREGYGYTF,TGCAGCGGCGCCAGGGAGGGCTATGGCTACACCTTC,TRBJ1-2,.,12,TRBV29-1,.
CASSLDPGGAHQPQHF,TGTGCCAGCAGCTTAGATCCAGGGGGCGCCCATCAGCCCCAGCATTTT,TRBJ1-5,.,16,TRBV7-8,TRBD1
CASSLKRGGETQYF,TGTGCCAGCAGCCTCAAGCGGGGGGGAGAGACCCAGTACTTC,TRBJ2-5,.,14,TRBV14,TRBD2
CASSYRQGRNTIYF,TGTGCCAGCAGCTATCGACAGGGAAGAAACACCATATATTTT,TRBJ1-3,.,14,TRBV11-2,TRBD1
CASHPTGAQGKGGYTF,TGTGCCAGCCATCCCACGGGGGCACAGGGGAAAGGTGGCTACACCTTC,TRBJ1-2,.,16,TRBV5-4,TRBD1
CASTLGTSGNEKLFF,TGTGCCAGCACCCTCGGGACATCCGGTAATGAAAAACTGTTTTTT,TRBJ1-4,.,15,TRBV6-5,.
CASSLQTGPANTGELFF,TGCGCCAGCAGTCTTCAGACAGGCCCAGCGAACACCGGGGAGCTGTTTTTT,TRBJ2-2,once,17,TRBV4-1,.
CASRVRGYTF,TGCGCCAGCAGAGTTCGTGGCTACACCTTC,TRBJ1-2,.,10,TRBV10-1,.
CASSLHPGTEDQPQHF,TGTGCCAGCAGCTTGCACCCCGGGACAGAAGATCAGCCCCAGCATTTT,TRBJ1-5,.,16,TRBV5-5,TRBD1
CASSLGRNQLLNTEAFF,TGTGCCAGCAGCTTGGGCAGGAATCAACTGCTGAACACTGAAGCTTTCTTT,TRBJ1-1,.,17,TRBV5-6,.
CAISEYLTSRQETQYF,TGTGCCATCAGTGAGTACCTCACTAGCCGCCAAGAGACCCAGTACTTC,TRBJ2-5,.,16,TRBV10-3,.
CASSLVAGGSNTIYF,TGTGCCAGCAGCTTGGTGGCAGGGGGTTCGAACACCATATATTTT,TRBJ1-3,.,15,TRBV5-6,TRBD1
CASSFQGTEAFF,TGTGCCAGCAGCTTCCAGGGAACTGAAGCTTTCTTT,TRBJ1-1,.,12,TRBV11-2,.
CASSVAGQGSGNTIYF,TGTGCCAGCAGCGTAGCCGGACAGGGCTCTGGAAACACCATATATTTT,TRBJ1-3,.,16,TRBV9,TRBD1
CASSQGTGDYEQYF,TGTGCCAGCAGCCAAGGGACAGGGGACTACGAGCAGTACTTC,TRBJ2-7,.,14,TRBV4-2,TRBD1
CASSQDSLATDTQYF,TGCGCCAGCAGCCAAGATAGCCTAGCAACAGATACGCAGTATTTT,TRBJ2-3,.,15,TRBV4-3,.
CASSCTRVTEAFF,TGTGCCAGCAGCTGTACACGGGTCACTGAAGCTTTCTTT,TRBJ1-1,.,13,TRBV7-2,.